The 25 T cell receptor beta chains below come from one sample, sequenced in a study of blood T cells in healthy people across ages. Then a second PCR, running roughly 6 to 12 cycles, was carried out with a sample-barcoded 5' primer and a J-beta primer mix. TCRdb re-called the 5' RACE reads through MiXCR, storing one row per CDR3 protein. In the table there are 650,000 to 800,000 distinct CDR3 sequences, 52% of which are singletons. The sequenced material came from blood. The receptors here all came from a woman at least 80 years old in good health.

V usage is TRBV12-3 or TRBV12-4 and J usage is TRBJ1-6; 8 bases fit TRBD1. The ends lost 4 bases at V and 7 bases at J; junction bases unmatched: 6. This CDR3 has 15 amino acids. CDR3 sequence (DNA): TGTGCCAGCAGTTCGACAGGGGCGCGAAATTCACCCCTCCACTTT. Its protein product is CASSSTGARNSPLHF.

The genes are TRBV5-1 and TRBJ2-3; unclear D gene. The CDR3 is 14 residues long. Trimming took off 0 bases at V and 5 bases at J, with 10 bases between the two ends. Germline CDR1 is SGHRS and CDR2 is YFSETQ. CDR3 residues: CASSLAIPKDTQYF. CDR3 DNA sequence: TGCGCCAGCAGCTTGGCCATCCCTAAAGATACGCAGTATTTT. Using reference TRBV5-1 and TRBJ2-3 for the parts outside the CDR3, the full variable domain is KAGVTQTPRYLIKTRGQQVTLSCSPISGHRSVSWYQQTPGQGLQFLFEYFSETQRNKGNFPGRFSGRQFSNSRSEMNVSTLELGDSALYLCASSLAIPKDTQYFGPGTRLTVL.

This clonotype was seen at least ten times. The V call is TRBV6-6, the J call TRBJ2-7, with TRBD2 as a possible D gene (5 bases). The germline V gene encodes CDR1 MNHNY and CDR2 SVGAGI (reference sequence). V shed 2 bases and J shed 3 bases, with 14 bases lying between them. CDR3 length: 15 amino acids. This chain's CDR3 is CASSYLGAGLYEQYF. CDR3 DNA sequence: TGTGCCAGCAGTTACCTGGGTGCGGGCCTCTACGAGCAGTACTTC.

In its sample, this clonotype was seen many times. The J gene is TRBJ1-6, the V gene TRBV12-3 or TRBV12-4, with 9 bases matching TRBD1. CDR3 length: 16 residues. With 3 bases clipped from V and 9 bases from J, the junction kept 9 bases outside the gene matches. Here the CDR3 reads CASSLGTGGLSSPLHF. CDR3 DNA: TGTGCCAGCAGTTTGGGCACAGGGGGCTTATCTTCACCCCTCCACTTT.

The chain couples TRBV11-2 to TRBJ2-5; D not resolved. V was trimmed by 2 bases and J by 5 bases, leaving 18 bases between them. This CDR3 contains 16 residues. The germline gives CDR1 SGHAT, CDR2 FQNNGV. CDR3 region: CASSLSTRSSPETQYF. DNA for the CDR3: TGTGCCAGCAGCTTATCCACCCGGTCCTCCCCGGAGACCCAGTACTTC.

This clonotype was detected a few times. The chain combines TRBV6-1 with TRBJ1-2, with D possibly matching TRBD1 (5 bases). V lost 7 bases and J 8 bases, leaving 20 bases between the germline ends. Germline assignment: CDR1 MNHNS and CDR2 SASEGT. This CDR3 spans 14 amino acids. The CDR3 DNA follows: TGTGCCAGCAATCTGGGGACGCGATCCTTGGGCTACACCTTC. This encodes CASNLGTRSLGYTF.

This sequence joins TRBV4-3 and TRBJ2-3; the D gene is possibly TRBD1 (6 bases). Germline V gene data show CDR1 as LGHNA and CDR2 as YSLEER. With 1 base removed from V and 4 bases from J, the gap between germline ends came to 18 bases. CDR3 length: 17 amino acids. CDR3 in amino acids: CASSQGGSRGRSDTQYF. CDR3 sequence (DNA): TGCGCCAGCAGCCAAGGGGGGTCAAGGGGGAGATCAGATACGCAGTATTTT.

This clonotype occurred a few times. The chain carries TRBV5-4 and TRBJ2-2; 8 nucleotides agree with TRBD2. There are 16 residues in the CDR3. Germline assignment: CDR1 SGHNT and CDR2 YYREEE (reference sequence). V trimming: 0 bases; J trimming: 4 bases; junction bases outside the gene matches: 5. CDR3 nucleotides: TGTGCCAGCAGCTTGGGTTGGAGCGGGAGCACCGGGGAGCTGTTTTTT. Protein: CASSLGWSGSTGELFF.

This sequence joins TRBV10-3 and TRBJ1-2; D gene ambiguous. V was clipped by 7 bases and J by 1 base, with 10 bases between them. The CDR3 runs 13 residues. In germline, CDR1 is ENHRY, CDR2 SYGVKD. CDR3 nucleotides: TGTGCCATCACCCCAAGCCTTAACTATGGCTACACCTTC. Residues: CAITPSLNYGYTF.

This clonotype turned up a few times. V and J are TRBV10-2 and TRBJ2-2, with D uncertain. The germline gives CDR1 WSHSY, CDR2 SAAADI. This CDR3 contains 13 residues. The ends were cut back, 2 bases at V and 7 bases at J, with 8 bases in the middle. CDR3 region: CASSERRNGELFF. The DNA for the CDR3 is TGCGCCAGCAGTGAGAGAAGAAACGGGGAGCTGTTTTTT.

The CDR3 DNA is TGTGCCATCAGACCCGGGACAGGGGGCCCTAACTATGGCTACACCTTC. As protein: CAIRPGTGGPNYGYTF. The chain recombines TRBV10-3 with TRBJ1-2; 12 bases are shared with TRBD1. J gave up 0 bases and V 6 bases, and 5 bases lay outside the gene matches. Germline CDR1 is ENHRY and CDR2 is SYGVKD. The CDR3 sequence is 16 residues long.

This clonotype was seen only a few times. DNA of the CDR3: TGTGCCAGCAGTCCCCAGGGTCGGGACACCGGGGAGCTGTTTTTT. Encoded protein: CASSPQGRDTGELFF. J is TRBJ2-2 and V is TRBV12-3 or TRBV12-4, with D possibly matching TRBD1 (5 bases). CDR3 length: 15 residues. The germline V and J ends were trimmed by 5 bases and 3 bases, with 13 bases remaining between them.

The chain uses TRBV6-5 and TRBJ2-1; tentative D call: TRBD2 (5 bases). The CDR3 is made up of 16 amino acids. Trimming left V 5 bases short and J 4 bases short, with 18 bases between. From germline, CDR1 is MNHEY and CDR2 SVGAGI. In nucleotides, the CDR3 is TGTGCCAGCAGTCATGACTATCTGAGGTTATACAATGAGCAGTTCTTC. Protein product: CASSHDYLRLYNEQFF.

The chain joins TRBV7-9 to TRBJ2-3; 8 nucleotides agree with TRBD2. Looked up from germline, CDR1 is SEHNR and CDR2 is FQNEAQ (reference sequence). CDR3 length: 13 residues. V lost 8 bases to trimming and J lost 4 bases; unmatched junction nucleotides: 5. The CDR3 spells CASSGGAADTQYF. The CDR3 DNA reads TGTGCCAGCTCCGGGGGGGCCGCAGATACGCAGTATTTT. Together with reference TRBV7-9 and TRBJ2-3, the CDR3 gives the full variable domain: DTGVSQNPRHKITKRGQNVTFRCDPISEHNRLYWYRQTLGQGPEFLTYFQNEAQLEKSRLLSDRFSAERPKGSFSTLEIQRTEQGDSAMYLCASSGGAADTQYFGPGTRLTVL.

The chain couples TRBV5-6 to TRBJ2-7, with D unclear. Germline CDR1 SGHDT, CDR2 YYEEEE. This CDR3 comprises 15 residues. V was trimmed by 4 bases and J by 4 bases, leaving 18 bases between them. The CDR3 sequence: CASSTGPSKGYEQYF. The CDR3 DNA sequence: TGTGCCAGCAGCACCGGACCTTCGAAGGGATACGAGCAGTACTTC.

This CDR3 reads CASSQDPGSENIQYF. The CDR3, as DNA: TGTGCCAGCAGCCAAGATCCCGGGAGTGAGAACATTCAGTACTTC. This sequence joins TRBV4-2 and TRBJ2-4; maybe TRBD2 (6 bases). The V end was cut by 0 bases, the J end by 7 bases, with 13 bases between. The CDR3 is 15 amino acids. Germline loops: CDR1 LGHNA, CDR2 YNFKEQ.

The rearrangement links TRBV20-1 to TRBJ2-5, with 8 bases matching TRBD2. The end of the DNA aligns better with TRBJ2-7, so the J call may be wrong. The CDR3 spans 15 residues. Germline CDR1 is DFQATT and CDR2 is SNEGSKA (reference sequence). The CDR3 DNA reads TGCAGTGCTAGAGATCCTCCAGCGGGAGTCCACGAGCAGTACTTC. This encodes CSARDPPAGVHEQYF.

This clonotype came up a few times. V is TRBV7-2 and J is TRBJ1-1; D is uncertain. This CDR3 has 11 residues. Per the germline V gene, CDR1 is SGHTA and CDR2 is FQGNSA. V lost 2 bases, J lost 9 bases, and 7 bases lay in between. CDR3 nucleotides: TGTGCCAGCAGCTTAAATGGGCAAGCTTTCTTT. It translates to CASSLNGQAFF.

The table lists this clonotype with a count of one. The rearrangement uses TRBV5-6 and TRBJ2-7, with D maybe TRBD1 (6 bases). V lost 4 bases and J lost 6, with 17 bases in between. This CDR3 spans 14 amino acids. Germline loops: CDR1 SGHDT, CDR2 YYEEEE. The CDR3 DNA reads TGTGCCAGCAGCCTCCCAGGGGATAGTGGCGAGCAGTACTTC. Its protein product is CASSLPGDSGEQYF.

The V gene is TRBV2, the J gene TRBJ1-6, with D uncertain. The CDR3 runs to 15 residues. Germline values: CDR1 SNHLY, CDR2 FYNNEI. Trimming cost V 7 bases and J 0 bases, with 10 bases left between them. The DNA for the CDR3 is TGTGCCAGCACCGTGACAAACTCCTATAATTCACCCCTCCACTTT. Residues: CASTVTNSYNSPLHF.

V gene TRBV11-1 combines with J gene TRBJ2-7, with D perhaps assigned TRBD1 or TRBD2 (5 bases each). The J call may be wrong; the DNA end is better matched by TRBJ2-5. The germline V gene encodes CDR1 SGHAT and CDR2 FQDESV (reference sequence). The CDR3 covers 14 residues. CDR3 nucleotide sequence: TGTGCCAGCAGCTTACCAGGGAGCTCAGAGACCCAGTACTTC. Its translation is CASSLPGSSETQYF.

Remarks on this clonotype: A much more abundant neighbour one base away suggests this may be a read error. V gene TRBV6-1 combines with J gene TRBJ2-7; D is ambiguous. TRBJ2-5 matches the DNA end more closely, so the J call is doubtful. Germline V gene lookup returns CDR1 MNHNS and CDR2 SASEGT. The CDR3 covers 16 residues. The CDR3 reads CASSEAHGSAVETQYF. For the CDR3, the DNA is TGTGCCAGCAGTGAAGCGCACGGAAGCGCAGTGGAGACCCAGTACTTC.

This clonotype was seen many times. The rearrangement links TRBV5-1 to TRBJ2-5; 8 bases map to TRBD2. The V segment lost 0 bases and the J segment 0 bases; nucleotides outside the gene matches: 10. The CDR3 is made up of 18 amino acids. Germline V gives CDR1 SGHRS, CDR2 YFSETQ. The CDR3 loop reads CASSLVPSGGRYQETQYF. CDR3 nucleotide sequence: TGCGCCAGCAGCTTGGTTCCGAGCGGGGGCCGATACCAAGAGACCCAGTACTTC. Using reference TRBV5-1 and TRBJ2-5 for the parts outside the CDR3, the full variable domain is KAGVTQTPRYLIKTRGQQVTLSCSPISGHRSVSWYQQTPGQGLQFLFEYFSETQRNKGNFPGRFSGRQFSNSRSEMNVSTLELGDSALYLCASSLVPSGGRYQETQYFGPGTRLLVL.

The genes are TRBV7-9 and TRBJ1-5; D is uncertain. CDR3 length: 16 residues. Trimming cost V 0 bases and J 3 bases, with 12 bases left between them. The V gene's germline CDR1 is SEHNR and CDR2 FQNEAQ (reference sequence). The CDR3 sequence: CASSLAIGTDNQPQHF. CDR3 coding DNA: TGTGCCAGCAGCTTAGCGATAGGCACCGACAATCAGCCCCAGCATTTT.

This clonotype came up many times. This clone may be a read error of a much larger clone one base away. The V and J genes are TRBV6-6 and TRBJ2-5; D tentatively fits TRBD1 or TRBD2 (6 bases each). V lost 4 bases and J lost 11, with 14 bases in between. Looked up from germline, CDR1 is MNHNY and CDR2 is SVGAGI (reference sequence). The CDR3 consists of 12 residues. CDR3 amino acids: CASSFGGNEQYF. CDR3 nucleotide sequence: TGTGCCAGCAGTTTCGGGGGCAATGAGCAGTACTTC.